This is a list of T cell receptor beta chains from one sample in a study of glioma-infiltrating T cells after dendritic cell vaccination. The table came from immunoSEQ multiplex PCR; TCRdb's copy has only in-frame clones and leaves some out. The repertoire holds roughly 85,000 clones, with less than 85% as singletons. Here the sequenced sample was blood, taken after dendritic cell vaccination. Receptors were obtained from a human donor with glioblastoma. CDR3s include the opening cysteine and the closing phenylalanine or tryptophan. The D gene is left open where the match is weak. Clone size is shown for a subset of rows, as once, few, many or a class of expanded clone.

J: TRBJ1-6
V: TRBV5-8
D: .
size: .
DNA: TGTGCCAGCAGCTTGGAACTTTACGATTATAATTCACCCCTCCACTTT
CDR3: CASSLELYDYNSPLHF

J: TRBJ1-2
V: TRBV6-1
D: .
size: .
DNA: TGTGCCAGCATCATGTCGACCAGGGAGGTCTATGGCTACACCTTC
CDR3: CASIMSTREVYGYTF

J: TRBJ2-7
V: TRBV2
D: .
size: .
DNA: TGTGCCAGTTTAGATCGTCGGCGGATGACCTACGAGCAGTACTTC
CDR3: CASLDRRRMTYEQYF

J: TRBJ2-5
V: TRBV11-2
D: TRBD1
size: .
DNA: TGTGCCAGCAGCTTGACAGGGCTAACGGAGACCCAGTACTTC
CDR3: CASSLTGLTETQYF

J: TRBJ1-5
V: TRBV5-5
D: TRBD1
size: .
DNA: TGTGCCAGCAGCCAGACAGGGGGCAATCAGCCCCAGCATTTT
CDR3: CASSQTGGNQPQHF

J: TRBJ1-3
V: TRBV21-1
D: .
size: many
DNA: TGTGCCAGCAGGATCCGGGACAGTGGACATGGGGATTTT
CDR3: CASRIRDSGHGDF

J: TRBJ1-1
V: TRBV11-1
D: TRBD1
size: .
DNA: TGTGCCAGCAGCCCAGGACAGGGCGGCACTGAAGCTTTCTTT
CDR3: CASSPGQGGTEAFF

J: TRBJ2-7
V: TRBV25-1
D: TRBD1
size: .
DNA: TGTGCCAGCAGTACCGGGACAGGGAGCTACGAGCAGTACTTC
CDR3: CASSTGTGSYEQYF

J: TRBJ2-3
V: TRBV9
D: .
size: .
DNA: TGTGCCAGCAGCGTAGCTTTAGATACGCAGTATTTT
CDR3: CASSVALDTQYF

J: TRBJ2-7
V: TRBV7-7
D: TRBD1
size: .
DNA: TGTGCCAGCAGCTCAACAGGGGGAAGCGAGCAGTACTTC
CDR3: CASSSTGGSEQYF

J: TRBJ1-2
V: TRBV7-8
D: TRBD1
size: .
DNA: TGTGCCAGCAGTCCAGGCGGACAGGTTAGAACCTATGGCTACACCTTC
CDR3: CASSPGGQVRTYGYTF

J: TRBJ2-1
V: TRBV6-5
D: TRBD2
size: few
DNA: TGTGCCAGCAGGCGGGAGGGCCGGATTTCTGAGCAGTTCTTC
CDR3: CASRREGRISEQFF

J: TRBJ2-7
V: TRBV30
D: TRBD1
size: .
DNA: TGTGCGGGGACGGACAGGGTATACTACGAGCAGTACTTC
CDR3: CAGTDRVYYEQYF

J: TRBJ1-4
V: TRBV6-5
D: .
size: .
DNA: TGTGCCAGCAGTTACGGACACGGGGGGGAAAAACTGTTTTTT
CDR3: CASSYGHGGEKLFF

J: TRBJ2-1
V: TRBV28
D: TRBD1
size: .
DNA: TGTGCCAGCAGTTTATTTGGGACAGGGGGCAGGAATGAGCAGTTCTTC
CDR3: CASSLFGTGGRNEQFF

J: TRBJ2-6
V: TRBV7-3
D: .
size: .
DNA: TGTGCCAGCAGCTTAGGGGAGACTGGGGCCAACGTCCTGACTTTC
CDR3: CASSLGETGANVLTF

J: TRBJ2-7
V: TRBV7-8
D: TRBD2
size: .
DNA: TGTGCCAGCAGCTTAAGGCGGACTAGCGGAATCTACGAGCAGTACTTC
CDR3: CASSLRRTSGIYEQYF

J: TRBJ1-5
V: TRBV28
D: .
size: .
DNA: TGTGCCAGCAGTTTTAGGACACTTTATAGCAATCAGCCCCAGCATTTT
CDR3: CASSFRTLYSNQPQHF

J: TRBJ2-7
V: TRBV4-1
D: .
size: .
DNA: TGCGCCACGAACCTGGGGGCGGAGAACTACGAGCAGTACTTC
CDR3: CATNLGAENYEQYF

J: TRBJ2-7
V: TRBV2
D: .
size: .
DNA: TGTGCCAGCAGTAGGACAGACTACGAGCAGTACTTC
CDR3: CASSRTDYEQYF

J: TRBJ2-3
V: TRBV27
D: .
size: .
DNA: TGTGCCAGCAGTCCCCCGGGCCAGGGAAAAGATACGCAGTATTTT
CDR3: CASSPPGQGKDTQYF

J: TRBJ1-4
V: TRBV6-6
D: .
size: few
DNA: TGTGCCAGCAGTCCCTCCGGGGAAGAAAAACTGTTTTTT
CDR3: CASSPSGEEKLFF

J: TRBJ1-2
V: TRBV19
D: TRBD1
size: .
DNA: TGTGCCAGTAGTACGGAACACAGGGGACGGTCAGGGGGCTACACCTTC
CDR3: CASSTEHRGRSGGYTF